The present entry profiles one TCR beta chain with its context. Its antigen remains unknown. These data belong to a study of response to subunit inactivated influenza vaccine. Study-wide points: Few new T cells, the authors suggested, are recruited by each seasonal influenza vaccination.

Trimming removed 3 bases from V and 6 bases from J; junction bases left unmatched: 10. The CDR3 consists of 16 residues. Germline V lookup: CDR1 SNHLY, CDR2 FYNNEI. MiXCR, run by TCRdb on the RT-PCR reads, gives a single entry per CDR3 protein. The sample records around 480,000 distinct CDR3 sequences, roughly 9.7% being singletons. Source: PBMCs from blood, taken roughly 46 days after vaccination. The chain uses TRBV2 and TRBJ1-5; 8 nucleotides agree with TRBD1. This clonotype was obtained from a man over 45 who received an inactivated influenza vaccine. This CDR3 reads CASSESRPGGTQPQHF. CDR3 sequence (DNA): TGTGCCAGCAGTGAGAGCCGGCCAGGGGGCACTCAGCCCCAGCATTTT.